These 7 T cell receptor beta chains originate from one sample sequenced in a study of cytomegalovirus exposure and HLA in healthy donors. The study ran its PCR with 60 Vbeta and 13 Jbeta primers. The repertoire was sequenced with immunoSEQ multiplex PCR; TCRdb's copy has only in-frame clones and lacks some. This sample has approximately 150,000 clones, with 65% to 75% found just once. Source material: PBMCs. The receptors were gathered from a human donor in good health.

This chain links TRBV5-1 with TRBJ2-2; D is perhaps TRBD2 (6 bases). The germline V gene has CDR1 SGHRS and CDR2 YFSETQ. The CDR3 is 16 amino acids. Trimming shortened V by 0 bases and J by 6 bases, and 15 bases separated the two germline ends. The CDR3 bases are TGCGCCAGCAGCTTGGAAGCCAGGGAGGTACCCGGGGAGCTGTTTTTT. Translating it yields CASSLEAREVPGELFF.

In its sample, this clone was seen a few times. The V call is TRBV4-3, the J call TRBJ2-1; unclear D gene. Germline V gene sequence: CDR1 LGHNA, CDR2 YSLEER. With 0 bases removed from V and 5 bases from J, the gap between germline ends came to 11 bases. The CDR3 spans 15 residues. CDR3 sequence reads: CASSQERGSDNEQFF. The CDR3, as DNA: TGCGCCAGCAGCCAAGAACGAGGATCTGACAATGAGCAGTTCTTC.

The chain carries TRBV27 and TRBJ2-7; 8 bases are a match to TRBD1. J lost 6 bases, V lost 5 bases, and 6 bases had no gene match. The CDR3 is 13 amino acids. CDR1 MNHEY and CDR2 SMNVEV come from the germline V gene (reference sequence). In DNA form, the CDR3 reads TGTGCCAGCAGTACGACAGGGGATGGCGAGCAGTACTTC. Translation gives CASSTTGDGEQYF.

The V call is TRBV6-1, the J call TRBJ1-1; D gene unclear. Germline V gives CDR1 MNHNS, CDR2 SASEGT. V lost 8 bases to trimming and J lost 2 bases, with 9 bases between them. The CDR3 loop spans 12 amino acids. CDR3 region: CASWWRNTEAFF. Written as DNA, the CDR3 is TGTGCCAGCTGGTGGAGAAACACTGAAGCTTTCTTT.

Only one count was recorded for this clone. In DNA, the CDR3 is TGTGCCTGGGGGGACTTACCCTATGGCTACACCTTC. Amino acid sequence: CAWGDLPYGYTF. This chain joins TRBV30 and TRBJ1-2, with D perhaps matching TRBD1 (5 bases). Germline V gene data show CDR1 as GTSNPN and CDR2 as SVGIG (reference sequence). The CDR3 runs to 12 residues. The V end lost 5 bases, the J end lost 4 bases, and 11 bases lay between the germline ends.

The V call is TRBV7-8, the J call TRBJ2-1; D unresolved. CDR3 length: 16 residues. Germline V CDR1 and CDR2: SGHVS, FQNEAQ. Deletions cut 7 bases from V and 4 bases from J, with 20 bases between. CDR3 protein: CASIPARLVRYNEQFF. Written as DNA, the CDR3 is TGTGCCAGCATCCCAGCCCGGCTAGTCCGATACAATGAGCAGTTCTTC.

This clone was found once. One end of the junction is discordant with germline, which a read error may explain. V gene TRBV7-7 combines with J gene TRBJ2-1, with D possibly matching TRBD2 (6 bases). The CDR3 loop spans 14 amino acids. CDR1 is SSHAT, CDR2 FNYEAQ, per germline (reference sequence). The CDR3 DNA reads TGTGCTAGCAGCTTAGCCGGGACTCCCGGTGAGCAGTTCTTC. As protein: CASSLAGTPGEQFF.